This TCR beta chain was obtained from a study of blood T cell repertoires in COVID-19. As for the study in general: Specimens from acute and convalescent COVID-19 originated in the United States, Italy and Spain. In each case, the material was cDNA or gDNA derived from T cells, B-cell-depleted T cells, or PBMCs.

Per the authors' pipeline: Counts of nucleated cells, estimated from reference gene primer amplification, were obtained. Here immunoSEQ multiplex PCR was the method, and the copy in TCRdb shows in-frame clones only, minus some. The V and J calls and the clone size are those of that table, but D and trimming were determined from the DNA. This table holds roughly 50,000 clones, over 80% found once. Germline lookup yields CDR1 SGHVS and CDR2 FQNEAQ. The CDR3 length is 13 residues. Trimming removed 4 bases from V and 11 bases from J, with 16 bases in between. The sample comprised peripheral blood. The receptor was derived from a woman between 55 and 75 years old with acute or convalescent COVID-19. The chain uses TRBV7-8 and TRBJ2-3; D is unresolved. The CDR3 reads CASSSMLNARQYF. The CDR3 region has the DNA TGTGCCAGCAGCTCAATGCTCAACGCCAGGCAGTATTTT.